Sequencing of this TCR beta chain was carried out in a study of T-cell reconstitution after alpha-beta-depleted transplantation in children (dated by TCRdb to the mid-2010s). A note on the overall study: The study quantitatively tracked T-cell immune reconstitution after TCRalphabeta/CD19-depleted allogeneic hematopoietic cell transplantation in children using TCR repertoire profiling.

Comments on this clonotype: The target of this receptor is not known. Base qualities were left out, and no much larger clone turns up one base away.

The library was built by means of PCR. This sample was sequenced with an Illumina HiSeq 2500. To normalize quantification of the TCRbeta repertoire, the TCR libraries were built with molecular barcoding that relied on unique molecular identifiers. Clones were called with MiXCR by TCRdb after fastp trimmed the public reads at Q25, and only in-frame beta chains were retained. Duplicate CDR3 protein sequences are folded into a single record with the most common DNA and genes. The sample yields more than 450,000 distinct CDR3 sequences; approximately 20% were counted once. Approximately 3% of the sample rests with the top ten. The clonotype comes from a human donor who donated a stem cell graft to a child with acute lymphoblastic leukemia. The sequences come from PBMCs from the stem cell graft donor, collected from the stem cell graft.

The DNA is as follows: TGTGCCAGCAGCGCCACCGGGGGGAAACTGTTTTTT. The encoded protein is CASSATGGKLFF. The sequence is built from TRBV12-3 or TRBV12-4 and TRBJ1-4; the D segment could be TRBD1, given 5 matching bases. The cysteine opens and the phenylalanine closes a CDR3 of 12 amino acids. The retained sequence is limited to the CDR3, 36 bases, with the frame set at the first base. V is reduced by 6 bases and J by 11 bases, leaving a spacing of 13 bases between them.